A selection of T cell receptor beta chains follows, all from one sample in a study of T cell responses to AZD1222 COVID-19 vaccine. Using immunoSEQ multiplex PCR, the repertoire was profiled, and TCRdb retains in-frame clones only, with some absent. The sample carries under 200,000 clones, approximately 94% recorded once. The material sequenced was peripheral blood, taken on day 0 of AZD1222 vaccination. The receptor source for this set is an adult in good health. The CDR3 runs from the conserved cysteine through the conserved F or W.

V gene: TRBV29-1
J gene: TRBJ1-1
CDR3 protein: CSVLTRDAFF

V gene: TRBV2
J gene: TRBJ2-7
CDR3 protein: CASSVGRGREQYF

V gene: TRBV11-2
J gene: TRBJ2-5
CDR3 protein: CASSLTQGKETQYF

V gene: TRBV27
J gene: TRBJ1-5
CDR3 protein: CASSLWGQFNQPQHF

V gene: TRBV5-1
J gene: TRBJ1-2
CDR3 protein: CASSLQDSGGGYTF

V gene: TRBV11-2
J gene: TRBJ1-2
CDR3 protein: CASSTDRNADF

V gene: TRBV12-3/TRBV12-4
J gene: TRBJ2-5
CDR3 protein: CASRPDSRETQYF

V gene: TRBV7-9
J gene: TRBJ1-4
CDR3 protein: CASSSLGRTNEKLFF

V gene: TRBV11-2
J gene: TRBJ2-7
CDR3 protein: CASSSGLTGRRAEQYF

V gene: TRBV30
J gene: TRBJ1-1
CDR3 protein: CAWSGQGATEAFF

V gene: TRBV19
J gene: TRBJ1-4
CDR3 protein: CASSVGTKLFF

V gene: TRBV19
J gene: TRBJ1-1
CDR3 protein: CASSTLTEQTTENTIANTEAFF

V gene: TRBV7-9
J gene: TRBJ1-6
CDR3 protein: CASSLVNGPLHF

V gene: TRBV7-8
J gene: TRBJ2-5
CDR3 protein: CASSPRTSGRLDQETQYF

V gene: TRBV9
J gene: TRBJ2-1
CDR3 protein: CASSAPGGGYNEQFF

V gene: TRBV5-4
J gene: TRBJ2-7
CDR3 protein: CASSSPGVGTYEQYF

V gene: TRBV23-1
J gene: TRBJ1-6
CDR3 protein: CASSQSRGDWTGKIFNSPLHF

V gene: TRBV10-3
J gene: TRBJ2-3
CDR3 protein: CASRETGGAGGNTQYF

V gene: TRBV19
J gene: TRBJ1-2
CDR3 protein: CASSNLEKTGYTF

V gene: TRBV13
J gene: TRBJ1-2
CDR3 protein: CASSASPGVYGYTF

V gene: TRBV27
J gene: TRBJ1-5
CDR3 protein: CASSFGGKGNQPQHF

V gene: TRBV13
J gene: TRBJ2-7
CDR3 protein: CASSPRTSGYLSTHF

V gene: TRBV4-1
J gene: TRBJ2-1
CDR3 protein: CASSQEPRGQGFPEQFF

V gene: TRBV5-4
J gene: TRBJ1-3
CDR3 protein: CASSLETGTGAFFGNTIYF

V gene: TRBV19
J gene: TRBJ1-2
CDR3 protein: CASSIVTNGRYGYTF

V gene: TRBV28
J gene: TRBJ2-1
CDR3 protein: CASSSGLAGTEQFF

V gene: TRBV7-6
J gene: TRBJ1-2
CDR3 protein: CASSLAAGLNYGYTF

V gene: TRBV11-2
J gene: TRBJ1-3
CDR3 protein: CASSLAVSGNTIYF

V gene: TRBV12-3/TRBV12-4
J gene: TRBJ2-5
CDR3 protein: CASRGGSETQYF